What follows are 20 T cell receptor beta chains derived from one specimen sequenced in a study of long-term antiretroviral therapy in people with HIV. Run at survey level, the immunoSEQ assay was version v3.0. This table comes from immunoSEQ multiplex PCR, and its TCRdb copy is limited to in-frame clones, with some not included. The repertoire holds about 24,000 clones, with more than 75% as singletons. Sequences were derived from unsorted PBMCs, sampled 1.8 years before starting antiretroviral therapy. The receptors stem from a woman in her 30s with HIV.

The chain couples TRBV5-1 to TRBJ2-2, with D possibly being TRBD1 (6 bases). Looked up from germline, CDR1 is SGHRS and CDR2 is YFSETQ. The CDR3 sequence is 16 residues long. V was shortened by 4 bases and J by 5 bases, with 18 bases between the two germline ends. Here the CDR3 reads CASSTQPDSSTGELFF. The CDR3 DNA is TGCGCCAGCAGCACGCAGCCGGACAGCTCTACCGGGGAGCTGTTTTTT.

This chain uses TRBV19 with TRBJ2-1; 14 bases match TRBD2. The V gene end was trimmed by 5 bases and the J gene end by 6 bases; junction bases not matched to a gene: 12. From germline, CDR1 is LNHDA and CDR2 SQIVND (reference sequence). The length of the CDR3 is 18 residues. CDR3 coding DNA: TGTGCCAGTAGTCTGGGACTAGCGGGGGTCGAGGAGGGCAATGAGCAGTTCTTC. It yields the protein CASSLGLAGVEEGNEQFF.

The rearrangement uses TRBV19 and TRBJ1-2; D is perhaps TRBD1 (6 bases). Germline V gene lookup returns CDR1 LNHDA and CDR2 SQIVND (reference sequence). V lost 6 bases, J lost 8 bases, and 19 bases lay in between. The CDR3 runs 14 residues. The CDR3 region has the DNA TGTGCCAGTAGCTCTTATCTGGCGGGGGGCGGCTACACCTTC. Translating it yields CASSSYLAGGGYTF.

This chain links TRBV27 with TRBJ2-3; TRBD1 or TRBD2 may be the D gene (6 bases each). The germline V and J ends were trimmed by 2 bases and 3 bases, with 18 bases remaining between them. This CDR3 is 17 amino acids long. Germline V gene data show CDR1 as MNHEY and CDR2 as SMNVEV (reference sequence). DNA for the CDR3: TGTGCCAGCAGTTTAGCGGTCGGGGGCGCGCTTACAGATACGCAGTATTTT. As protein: CASSLAVGGALTDTQYF.

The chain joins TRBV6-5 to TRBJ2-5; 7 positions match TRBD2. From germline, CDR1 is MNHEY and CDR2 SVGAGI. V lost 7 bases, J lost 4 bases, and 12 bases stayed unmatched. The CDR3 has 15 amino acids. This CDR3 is CASTPPEAGRETQYF. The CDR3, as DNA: TGTGCCAGCACCCCCCCGGAAGCGGGGCGAGAGACCCAGTACTTC.

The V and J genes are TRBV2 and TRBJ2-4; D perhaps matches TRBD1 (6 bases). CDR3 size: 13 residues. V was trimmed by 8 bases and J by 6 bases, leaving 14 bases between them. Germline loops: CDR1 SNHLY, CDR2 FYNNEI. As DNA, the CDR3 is TGTGCCAGCCGACCTCGGGACATAAACATTCAGTACTTC. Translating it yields CASRPRDINIQYF.

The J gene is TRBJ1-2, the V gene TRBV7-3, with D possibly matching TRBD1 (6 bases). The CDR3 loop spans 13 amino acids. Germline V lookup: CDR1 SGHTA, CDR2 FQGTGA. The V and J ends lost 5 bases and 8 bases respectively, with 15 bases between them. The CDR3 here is CASSPKQGLGYTF. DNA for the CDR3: TGTGCCAGCAGCCCGAAACAGGGCTTGGGCTACACCTTC.

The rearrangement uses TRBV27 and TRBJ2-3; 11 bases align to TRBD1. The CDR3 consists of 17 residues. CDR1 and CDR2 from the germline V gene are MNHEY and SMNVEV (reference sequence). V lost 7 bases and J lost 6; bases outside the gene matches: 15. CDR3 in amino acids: CASISRRTGGEADTQYF. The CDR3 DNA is TGTGCCAGCATTAGCCGAAGGACAGGGGGCGAGGCGGATACGCAGTATTTT.

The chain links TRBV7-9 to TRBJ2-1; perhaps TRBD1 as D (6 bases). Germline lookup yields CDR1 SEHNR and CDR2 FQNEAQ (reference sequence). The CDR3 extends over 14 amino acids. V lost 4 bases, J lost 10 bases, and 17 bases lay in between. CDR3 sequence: CASSSGKGDREQFF. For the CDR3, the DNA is TGTGCCAGCAGCTCCGGCAAGGGGGATAGGGAGCAGTTCTTC.

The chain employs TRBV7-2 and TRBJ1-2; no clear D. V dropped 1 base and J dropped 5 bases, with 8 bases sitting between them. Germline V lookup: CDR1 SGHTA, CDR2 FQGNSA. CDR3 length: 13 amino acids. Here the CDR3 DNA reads TGTGCCAGCAGCTTAGAGCGACCTTATGGCTACACCTTC. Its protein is CASSLERPYGYTF.

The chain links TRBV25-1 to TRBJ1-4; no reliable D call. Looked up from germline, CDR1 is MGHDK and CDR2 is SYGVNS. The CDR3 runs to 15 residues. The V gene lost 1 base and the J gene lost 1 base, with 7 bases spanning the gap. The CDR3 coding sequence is TGTGCCAGCAGTGAATCTGGGCTAACTAATGAAAAACTGTTTTTT. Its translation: CASSESGLTNEKLFF.

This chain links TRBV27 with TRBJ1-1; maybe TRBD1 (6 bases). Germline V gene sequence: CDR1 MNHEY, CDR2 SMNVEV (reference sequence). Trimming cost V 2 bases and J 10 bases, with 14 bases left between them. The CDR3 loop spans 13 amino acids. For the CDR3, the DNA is TGTGCCAGCAGTTTAGAGCTGGGACACAGAGCTTTCTTT. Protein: CASSLELGHRAFF.

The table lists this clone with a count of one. The CDR3 DNA follows: TGTGCCAGCAGCTTCCGACTAGCGGGGGCCGGCGGCGGGGAGCTGTTTTTT. It is translated as CASSFRLAGAGGGELFF. J is TRBJ2-2 and V is TRBV11-2, with 12 bases identical to TRBD2. Germline CDR1 and CDR2: SGHAT and FQNNGV. The CDR3 is 17 amino acids. Trimming removed 3 bases from V and 7 bases from J; junction bases left unmatched: 9.

DNA for the CDR3: TGTGCCAGCAGTTTATTGACTAGCGGGGGGATCACAGATACGCAGTATTTT. Protein sequence: CASSLLTSGGITDTQYF. The V call is TRBV27, the J call TRBJ2-3, with TRBD2 matching 13 bases. The trim removed 1 base at V and 2 bases at J, leaving 3 bases unmatched. Germline lookup yields CDR1 MNHEY and CDR2 SMNVEV (reference sequence). This CDR3 is 17 amino acids long.

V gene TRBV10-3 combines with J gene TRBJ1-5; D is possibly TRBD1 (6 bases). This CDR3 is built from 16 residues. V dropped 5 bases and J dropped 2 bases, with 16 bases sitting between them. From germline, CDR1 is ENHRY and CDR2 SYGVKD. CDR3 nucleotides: TGTGCCATCAGTCCCAGGGGCGGAGTGGGCAATCAGCCCCAGCATTTT. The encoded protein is CAISPRGGVGNQPQHF.

The CDR3 sequence: CASSGYNEQFF. Written as DNA, the CDR3 is TGTGCCAGCAGCGGGTACAATGAGCAGTTCTTC. This chain uses TRBV2 with TRBJ2-1; D remains ambiguous. Per germline, CDR1 SNHLY and CDR2 FYNNEI. The V gene lost 6 bases and the J gene lost 4 bases, with 4 bases spanning the gap. CDR3 size: 11 residues. Together with reference TRBV2 and TRBJ2-1, the CDR3 gives the full variable domain: EPEVTQTPSHQVTQMGQEVILRCVPISNHLYFYWYRQILGQKVEFLVSFYNNEISEKSEIFDDQFSVERPDGSNFTLKIRSTKLEDSAMYFCASSGYNEQFFGPGTRLTVL.

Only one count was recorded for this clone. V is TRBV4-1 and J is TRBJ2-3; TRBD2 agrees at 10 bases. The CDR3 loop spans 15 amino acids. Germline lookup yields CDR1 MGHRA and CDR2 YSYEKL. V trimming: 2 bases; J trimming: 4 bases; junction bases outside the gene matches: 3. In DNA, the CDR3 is TGCGCCAGCAGCCAAAGCGGGGGGGCCGCAGATACGCAGTATTTT. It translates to CASSQSGGAADTQYF.

This chain's CDR3 is CASSMTGSNEKLFF. The CDR3 nucleotides read TGTGCCAGTAGTATGACAGGGAGTAATGAAAAACTGTTTTTT. This chain links TRBV19 with TRBJ1-4; 7 positions match TRBD1. Per the germline V gene, CDR1 is LNHDA and CDR2 is SQIVND (reference sequence). The CDR3 spans 14 residues. J gave up 4 bases and V 3 bases, and 2 bases lay outside the gene matches.

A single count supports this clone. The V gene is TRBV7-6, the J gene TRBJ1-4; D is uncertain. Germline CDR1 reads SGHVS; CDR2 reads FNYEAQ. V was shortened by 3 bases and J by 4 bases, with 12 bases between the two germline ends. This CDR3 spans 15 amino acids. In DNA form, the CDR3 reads TGTGCCAGCAGCTTGAGGCCCAGACTTAATGAAAAACTGTTTTTT. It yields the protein CASSLRPRLNEKLFF. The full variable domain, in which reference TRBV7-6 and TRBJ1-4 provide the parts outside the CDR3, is GAGVSQSPRYKVTKRGQDVALRCDPISGHVSLYWYRQALGQGPEFLTYFNYEAQQDKSGLPNDRFSAERPEGSISTLTIQRTEQRDSAMYRCASSLRPRLNEKLFFGSGTQLSVL.

DNA for the CDR3: TGCGCCAGCAGTGAGGGCGGAGCATATGGCTACACCTTC. As protein: CASSEGGAYGYTF. J is TRBJ1-2 and V is TRBV10-2, with no clear D. Trimming pared 2 bases from V and 5 bases from J, leaving 9 bases between. This CDR3 contains 13 residues. Germline values: CDR1 WSHSY, CDR2 SAAADI.